One and the same sample provided the 18 T cell receptor beta chains below, sequenced in a study of blood T cells in healthy people across ages (dated by TCRdb to the mid-2010s). Library preparation used 5' RACE. Sequencing took place on an Illumina HiSeq 2500. A second PCR of about 7 to 12 cycles was performed with a sample-barcoded 5' primer and a J-beta primer mix. TCRdb trimmed the raw reads at Q25, called clones with MiXCR and kept productive beta chains. Rows with one shared CDR3 protein collapse into an entry with the most common genes and DNA. The sample records over a million distinct CDR3 sequences, roughly 40% of which are singletons. The ten largest clones capture 7.9% of the sample. Sequenced material: blood. The receptors here all came from a young woman in good health.

This chain links TRBV10-3 with TRBJ2-1; perhaps TRBD1 as D (5 bases). This CDR3 has 15 amino acids. Trimming pared 3 bases from V and 0 bases from J, leaving 9 bases between. CDR1 and CDR2 from the germline V gene are ENHRY and SYGVKD. The CDR3 is CAISDWQGSYNEQFF. The CDR3 DNA is TGTGCCATCAGTGATTGGCAGGGCTCCTACAATGAGCAGTTCTTC.

The chain employs TRBV2 and TRBJ2-7; 10 nucleotides line up with TRBD2. The CDR3 spans 16 residues. Per germline, CDR1 SNHLY and CDR2 FYNNEI. V trimming: 4 bases; J trimming: 0 bases; junction bases outside the gene matches: 6. The CDR3 sequence: CASSGLAGESSYEQYF. In nucleotides, the CDR3 is TGTGCCAGCAGTGGGCTAGCGGGGGAAAGCTCCTACGAGCAGTACTTC.

This rearrangement joins TRBV30 to TRBJ2-1, with 7 bases that match TRBD2. Germline loops: CDR1 GTSNPN, CDR2 SVGIG (reference sequence). J gave up 14 bases and V 8 bases, and 12 bases lay outside the gene matches. The CDR3 spans 11 residues. The CDR3 reads CANSAGVRKFF. DNA for the CDR3: TGTGCCAACAGCGCGGGAGTCCGAAAGTTCTTC.

This CDR3 is CASSPPPWSYGYTF. CDR3 DNA: TGTGCCAGCAGCCCACCGCCTTGGAGCTATGGCTACACCTTC. This sequence joins TRBV28 and TRBJ1-2, with no clear D. Germline V gene data show CDR1 as MDHEN and CDR2 as SYDVKM. The CDR3 loop spans 14 amino acids. The V and J ends lost 6 bases and 4 bases respectively, with 15 bases between them.

The V call is TRBV12-5, the J call TRBJ2-7; 9 nucleotides agree with TRBD1. J gave up 5 bases and V 3 bases, and 5 bases lay outside the gene matches. This CDR3 has 14 amino acids. Germline CDR1 LGHNT, CDR2 FRNRAP. The CDR3 region has the DNA TGTGCTAGTGGTTTCGGACAGGGGAACCACGAGCAGTACTTC. Amino acids: CASGFGQGNHEQYF.

About this clonotype: A much larger clone is a single base away; this may be a read error. The chain joins TRBV29-1 to TRBJ2-4, with D unclear. The tail of the sequence fits TRBJ2-7 better, so the J call may be wrong. The germline gives CDR1 SQVTM, CDR2 ANQGSEA. The CDR3 is 11 residues long. CDR3 nucleotides: TGCAACGCGCGGAACTACTACGAGCAGTACTTC. This encodes CNARNYYEQYF.

The V and J genes are TRBV12-1 and TRBJ2-1; the table names TRBD2, a call not compared with the DNA. TRBV12-1 is assigned pseudogene status. The CDR3 is made up of 16 amino acids. This CDR3 is CASSFGSSGSYNEQFF. The CDR3 coding sequence is TGTGCCAGCAGCTTTGGATCCAGCGGGAGCTACAATGAGCAGTTCTTC.

The V call is TRBV2, the J call TRBJ1-1, with D uncertain. The V gene lost 6 bases and the J gene lost 0 bases, with 20 bases spanning the gap. The CDR3 spans 17 residues. CDR1 and CDR2 from the germline V gene are SNHLY and FYNNEI. In DNA, the CDR3 is TGTGCCAGCAGGGGAAGGTCCGCCGTCCCCATGAACACTGAAGCTTTCTTT. Translating it yields CASRGRSAVPMNTEAFF.

V and J are TRBV2 and TRBJ1-5, with D maybe TRBD1 (6 bases). Germline V gives CDR1 SNHLY, CDR2 FYNNEI. This CDR3 region has 13 residues. Between the trimmed V and J ends, which lost 5 bases and 3 bases, there was a span of 8 bases. CDR3 loop: CASSRTANQPQHF. In DNA, the CDR3 is TGTGCCAGCAGTCGGACAGCCAATCAGCCCCAGCATTTT.

This clonotype was detected only a few times. The V gene is TRBV7-2, the J gene TRBJ2-3; D not certain. The CDR3 extends over 13 amino acids. The germline CDR1 and CDR2 sequences are SGHTA and FQGNSA. The V gene lost 7 bases and the J gene lost 3 bases, with 11 bases spanning the gap. The CDR3 DNA is TGTGCCAGCACCTTTCTAGGGACAGATACGCAGTATTTT. It is translated as CASTFLGTDTQYF. Full variable domain (remainder filled in from reference TRBV7-2 and TRBJ2-3): GAGVSQSPSNKVTEKGKDVELRCDPISGHTALYWYRQSLGQGLEFLIYFQGNSAPDKSGLPSDRFSAERTGGSVSTLTIQRTQQEDSAVYLCASTFLGTDTQYFGPGTRLTVL.

This rearrangement joins TRBV2 to TRBJ2-4, with D perhaps matching TRBD1 (6 bases). With 6 bases removed from V and 0 bases from J, the gap between germline ends came to 12 bases. Germline V gene lookup returns CDR1 SNHLY and CDR2 FYNNEI. This CDR3 has 15 amino acids. The CDR3 protein is CASSERGIAKNIQYF. DNA of the CDR3: TGTGCCAGCAGCGAAAGGGGGATAGCCAAAAACATTCAGTACTTC.

The sample holds a few counts of this clonotype. V and J are TRBV7-8 and TRBJ2-5; 9 nucleotides agree with TRBD1. The germline V gene has CDR1 SGHVS and CDR2 FQNEAQ. The ends lost 0 bases at V and 11 bases at J; junction bases unmatched: 19. The CDR3 totals 18 residues. The CDR3 protein is CASSLAIPGDRVNYGQYF. The CDR3 DNA reads TGTGCCAGCAGCTTAGCGATACCCGGGGACAGGGTTAATTATGGGCAGTACTTC.

This chain links TRBV6-5 with TRBJ2-1; 12 nucleotides agree with TRBD1. CDR1 MNHEY and CDR2 SVGAGI come from the germline V gene. The CDR3 is 16 residues long. The V segment lost 6 bases and the J segment 6 bases; nucleotides outside the gene matches: 9. In nucleotides, the CDR3 is TGTGCCAGCAGGGGACAGGGGGCTGGGTCAATCAATGAGCAGTTCTTC. Its translation: CASRGQGAGSINEQFF.

This chain connects TRBV12-3 or TRBV12-4 to TRBJ2-7; 9 bases line up with TRBD2. The CDR3 has 15 residues. The ends lost 5 bases at V and 4 bases at J; junction bases unmatched: 9. CDR3 in amino acids: CASSLRRAGGYEQYF. DNA for the CDR3: TGTGCCAGCAGTCTCAGACGAGCGGGAGGTTACGAGCAGTACTTC.

The rearrangement joins TRBV10-1 to TRBJ2-5; 8 nucleotides line up with TRBD2. The CDR3 is 14 residues long. V shed 4 bases, J shed 11 bases, and the junction held 12 bases outside the gene matches. Germline assignment: CDR1 WNHNN and CDR2 SYGVQD (reference sequence). In nucleotides, the CDR3 is TGCGCCAGCAGTGTGGGGACTAGTTGGAATGAGCAGTACTTC. This encodes CASSVGTSWNEQYF.

The chain uses TRBV10-3 and TRBJ2-7; 7 nucleotides agree with TRBD2. J was trimmed by 3 bases and V by 6 bases; bases with no gene match: 8. Germline V gene lookup returns CDR1 ENHRY and CDR2 SYGVKD. The CDR3 is 14 residues long. In nucleotides, the CDR3 is TGTGCCATCAGCTCGGCTAGCGGAGACTACGAGCAGTACTTC. Protein product: CAISSASGDYEQYF.

This chain connects TRBV4-1 to TRBJ1-4; a possible D gene is TRBD1 (5 bases). Trimming left V 3 bases short and J 5 bases short, with 13 bases between. From germline, CDR1 is MGHRA and CDR2 YSYEKL. The CDR3 consists of 15 residues. Written as DNA, the CDR3 is TGCGCCAGCAGCCAGAACAGGAGAGGGAATGAAAAACTGTTTTTT. Translated: CASSQNRRGNEKLFF.

This chain joins TRBV20-1 and TRBJ2-4, with D possibly being TRBD1 (6 bases). V lost 1 base, J lost 0 bases, and 25 bases lay in between. Germline V CDR1 and CDR2: DFQATT, SNEGSKA (reference sequence). The CDR3 is 20 amino acids. CDR3 residues: CSARGPMGQGGRLAKNIQYF. For the CDR3, the DNA is TGCAGTGCTAGAGGCCCCATGGGACAAGGTGGACGCCTAGCCAAAAACATTCAGTACTTC.